Sequencing of this TCR beta chain was carried out in a study of cytomegalovirus exposure and HLA in healthy donors. Study information: Earlier work reported 100 million or so unique TCR beta sequences from approximately 180 million T cells. Caucasian-associated ancestry cluster membership applied to approximately 84% of under 450 genotyped donors.

60 Vbeta and 13 Jbeta primers were used in PCR. TCRdb's copy holds only in-frame clones and misses some; the assay was immunoSEQ multiplex PCR. Here the sample table reports approximately 93,000 clones. The CDR3 has 15 residues. V shed 4 bases and J 1 base; nucleotides not matched to a gene: 3. Germline V gene sequence: CDR1 SGHNT, CDR2 YYREEE (reference sequence). Worth noting for this clone: What it binds is not known.

Findings and limits, study-wide: In a later analysis, an Asian-associated ancestry cluster reportedly showed fewer N-insertions than the roughly 730-donor mean. In vitro testing confirmed a few CMV-associated chains as specific for CMV antigens.

V gene TRBV5-4 combines with J gene TRBJ2-1, with 9 positions matching TRBD1. Sequences were obtained from PBMCs. The source of this sequence is a woman under 40 in good health and CMV-seronegative. The chain's CDR3 is CASSLDRGSYNEQFF. CDR3 nucleotide sequence: TGTGCCAGCAGCCTAGACAGGGGGTCCTACAATGAGCAGTTCTTC.